This T cell receptor (beta chain) originates from a study of blood T cell repertoires in COVID-19. Across the study: Samples taken during acute and convalescent COVID-19 were collected in the United States, Italy and Spain.

The age range of participants was about 18 to 95 years, with residence in about two dozen US areas. Cohorts were determined from participant-reported clinical history. Authors' data handling: Amplification from reference gene primers served as the basis for estimated nucleated cell counts. Profiled with immunoSEQ multiplex PCR; TCRdb holds only in-frame clones, not every one. Clone size and the V and J calls come from that table; the DNA yielded D and trimming. The sample yields under 350,000 clones, roughly nine tenths seen once. The TCR comes from a man aged 55 to 70 who had recovered from COVID-19. Sequencing was performed on PBMCs or T cells enriched from blood (not recorded which).

The DNA of the CDR3 is TGTGCCAGCTCACCTGACAGAGGGGGAAACGCTTTCTTT. Translating it yields CASSPDRGGNAFF. The chain uses TRBV18 and TRBJ1-1; TRBD1 is a possible D gene (6 bases). Trimming pared 3 bases from V and 11 bases from J, leaving 16 bases between. This CDR3 is built from 13 residues. CDR1 KGHSH and CDR2 LQKENI come from the germline V gene.